This T cell receptor (beta chain) was observed in a study of blood T cell repertoires in COVID-19. The V gene end was trimmed by 0 bases and the J gene end by 5 bases; junction bases not matched to a gene: 3. Germline V CDR1 and CDR2: LGHNA, YSLEER. CDR3 length equals 14 residues. A few counts support this clone. The assay was immunoSEQ multiplex PCR, and TCRdb's table has in-frame clones only and misses some. The repertoire has approximately 100,000 clones, roughly four fifths of them found once; the top ten carry less than 11%. The chain employs TRBV4-3 and TRBJ1-2; 7 positions match TRBD1. The sequence was obtained from a human donor in a cohort sampled during active COVID-19. Sequences were obtained from peripheral blood. The CDR3 DNA reads as TGCGCCAGCAGCCAAGACGAGACAGGGTATGGCTACACCTTC. This codes for CASSQDETGYGYTF.